The 9 T cell receptor beta chains below come from one sample, sequenced in a study of cytomegalovirus exposure and HLA in healthy donors. Primers: 60 Vbeta forward and 13 Jbeta reverse. Generated by immunoSEQ multiplex PCR, the TCRdb table keeps only in-frame clones and is missing some. The sample lists 60,000 to 85,000 clones, roughly 76% occurring once. Sequenced sample: PBMCs. These TCRs come from a male donor in good health and CMV-seropositive.

The chain links TRBV15 to TRBJ2-7; 7 bases align to TRBD1. Trimming cost V 0 bases and J 3 bases; bases outside gene matches: 5. Per germline, CDR1 LNHNV and CDR2 YYDKDF (reference sequence). The CDR3 is 15 amino acids. In nucleotides, the CDR3 is TGTGCCACCAGCAGAGATCAACAGGGGAACTACGAGCAGTACTTC. This codes for CATSRDQQGNYEQYF.

This clone was observed a few times. The V and J genes are TRBV7-3 and TRBJ2-2; TRBD1 is a possible D gene (6 bases). The germline V gene has CDR1 SGHTA and CDR2 FQGTGA. The V gene lost 3 bases and the J gene lost 5 bases, with 13 bases spanning the gap. The CDR3 is 15 residues long. CDR3 region: CASSFQGRGTGELFF. The CDR3 DNA is TGTGCCAGCAGCTTTCAAGGCAGGGGAACCGGGGAGCTGTTTTTT. Supplemented by reference TRBV7-3 and TRBJ2-2, the full variable domain reads GAGVSQTPSNKVTEKGKYVELRCDPISGHTALYWYRQSLGQGPEFLIYFQGTGAADDSGLPNDRFFAVRPEGSVSTLKIQRTERGDSAVYLCASSFQGRGTGELFFGEGSRLTVL.

CDR3 nucleotide sequence: TGTGCCAGTAGACAGGGCTGGAGCACCGGGGAGCTGTTTTTT. This codes for CASRQGWSTGELFF. This rearrangement joins TRBV19 to TRBJ2-2; TRBD1 is a possible D gene (6 bases). The V gene's germline CDR1 is LNHDA and CDR2 SQIVND (reference sequence). The length of the CDR3 is 14 residues. The V gene lost 6 bases and the J gene lost 4 bases, with 12 bases spanning the gap. Based on the CDR3 plus reference TRBV19 and TRBJ2-2, the full variable domain is DGGITQSPKYLFRKEGQNVTLSCEQNLNHDAMYWYRQDPGQGLRLIYYSQIVNDFQKGDIAEGYSVSREKKESFPLTVTSAQKNPTAFYLCASRQGWSTGELFFGEGSRLTVL.

The chain combines TRBV6-4 with TRBJ2-1, with 15 bases lining up with TRBD2. Germline V lookup: CDR1 MRHNA, CDR2 SNTAGT. CDR3 length equals 15 residues. V trimming: 6 bases; J trimming: 4 bases; junction bases outside the gene matches: 1. In DNA, the CDR3 is TGTGCCAGCAGGGGACTAGCGGGGGGTTACAATGAGCAGTTCTTC. Protein product: CASRGLAGGYNEQFF.

The chain combines TRBV19 with TRBJ1-3; D might be TRBD1 (6 bases). The CDR3 runs to 17 residues. V was clipped by 8 bases and J by 0 bases, with 20 bases between them. Per germline, CDR1 LNHDA and CDR2 SQIVND (reference sequence). The CDR3 DNA sequence: TGTGCCAGTTCGGTCAGGGGTCGGGTTAGCTCTGGAAACACCATATATTTT. Translated, it gives CASSVRGRVSSGNTIYF. Using reference TRBV19 and TRBJ1-3 for the parts outside the CDR3, the full variable domain is DGGITQSPKYLFRKEGQNVTLSCEQNLNHDAMYWYRQDPGQGLRLIYYSQIVNDFQKGDIAEGYSVSREKKESFPLTVTSAQKNPTAFYLCASSVRGRVSSGNTIYFGEGSWLTVV.

The chain couples TRBV9 to TRBJ1-1, with D uncertain. Germline V gene data show CDR1 as SGDLS and CDR2 as YYNGEE. This CDR3 has 14 amino acids. V lost 0 bases to trimming and J lost 7 bases, with 13 bases between them. The CDR3 region is CASSVDGSSVEAFF. The DNA for the CDR3 is TGTGCCAGCAGCGTAGATGGGTCCAGCGTTGAAGCTTTCTTT.

The rearrangement links TRBV6-1 to TRBJ2-7; possible D gene TRBD1, 6 bases. CDR3 length: 13 amino acids. V lost 4 bases to trimming and J lost 6 bases, with 13 bases between them. CDR1 is MNHNS, CDR2 SASEGT, per germline. The DNA of the CDR3 is TGTGCCAGCAGTGCGTCGGACAGTTCCGAGCAGTACTTC. Protein: CASSASDSSEQYF.

This rearrangement joins TRBV2 to TRBJ2-2; 9 bases map to TRBD2. There are 14 residues in the CDR3. CDR1 and CDR2 (germline): SNHLY, FYNNEI. CDR3 sequence reads: CAHRGSGSTGELFF. In DNA, the CDR3 is TGTGCGCACAGGGGTAGCGGGAGTACCGGGGAGCTGTTTTTT.

The genes are TRBV5-6 and TRBJ1-2; 11 nucleotides align to TRBD1. CDR3 length equals 14 residues. Looked up from germline, CDR1 is SGHDT and CDR2 is YYEEEE. The V gene end was trimmed by 4 bases and the J gene end by 7 bases; junction bases not matched to a gene: 6. This CDR3 reads CASSNGQGALGYTF. The CDR3 nucleotides read TGTGCCAGCAGCAACGGACAGGGGGCCCTTGGCTACACCTTC.